This is a list of T cell receptor beta chains from one sample in a study of blood T cell repertoires in COVID-19. The data were produced by immunoSEQ multiplex PCR, yet TCRdb's version contains in-frame clones alone and is incomplete. Of 300,000 to 400,000 clones in the sample, 86% were seen once. Sequenced: PBMCs or T cells enriched from blood (not recorded which). The receptors shown here come from a woman between 35 and 50 years old with acute COVID-19. The CDR3 runs from the conserved cysteine through the conserved F or W.

v_gene: TRBV7-3; j_gene: TRBJ2-1; CDR3aa: CASSQTAGFYNEQFF
v_gene: TRBV9; j_gene: TRBJ1-4; CDR3aa: CASSVAVQGGHEKLFF
v_gene: TRBV6-1; j_gene: TRBJ1-5; CDR3aa: CASSVTPTGADYQPQHF
v_gene: TRBV5-1; j_gene: TRBJ1-5; CDR3aa: CASSLSSDQPQHF
v_gene: TRBV7-9; j_gene: TRBJ2-7; CDR3aa: CASSLVTLENEQYF
v_gene: TRBV19; j_gene: TRBJ1-2; CDR3aa: CASNPGQGLGYTF
v_gene: TRBV7-3; j_gene: TRBJ2-7; CDR3aa: CASSPGLASQGEQYF
v_gene: TRBV6-2/TRBV6-3; j_gene: TRBJ2-2; CDR3aa: CASSYSIVGAGELFF
v_gene: TRBV12-3/TRBV12-4; j_gene: TRBJ2-7; CDR3aa: CASSFNRGYEQYF
v_gene: TRBV19; j_gene: TRBJ1-5; CDR3aa: CASSLLGGGQPQHF
v_gene: TRBV6-5; j_gene: TRBJ1-5; CDR3aa: CASSPRQNNQPQHF
v_gene: TRBV28; j_gene: TRBJ1-1; CDR3aa: CASSFTTGEAFF
v_gene: TRBV2; j_gene: TRBJ2-3; CDR3aa: CASSRGQTSNPSTDTQYF
v_gene: TRBV28; j_gene: TRBJ1-2; CDR3aa: CASSFIHRDRSYGYTF
v_gene: TRBV2; j_gene: TRBJ1-2; CDR3aa: CASSEERTPNYGYTF
v_gene: TRBV20-1; j_gene: TRBJ2-1; CDR3aa: CSARREDEQFF
v_gene: TRBV3-1/TRBV3-2; j_gene: TRBJ1-2; CDR3aa: CASSQGTGYGYTF